The 11 T cell receptor beta chains presented below share a single source sample, sequenced in a study of blood T cell repertoires in COVID-19. Here immunoSEQ multiplex PCR was the method, and the copy in TCRdb shows in-frame clones only, minus some. The top ten hold 23% of the sample, which has some 44,000 clones, roughly 82% seen once. Material for sequencing was peripheral blood. The receptors shown here come from a woman aged 60 to 75 with acute or convalescent COVID-19.

The genes are TRBV30 and TRBJ2-7; TRBD1 aligns across 8 bases. Germline loops: CDR1 GTSNPN, CDR2 SVGIG (reference sequence). Germline trimming cut 4 bases from V and 6 bases from J; bases unmatched to any gene: 2. This CDR3 is built from 11 residues. The CDR3 sequence is CAWTGGSEQYF. CDR3 DNA sequence: TGTGCCTGGACAGGGGGCAGCGAGCAGTACTTC.

This chain uses TRBV2 with TRBJ1-3; D unclear. The CDR3 totals 14 residues. V lost 2 bases and J lost 3, with 8 bases in between. Germline lookup yields CDR1 SNHLY and CDR2 FYNNEI. The CDR3 sequence: CASSETPVGNTIYF. In DNA form, the CDR3 reads TGTGCCAGCAGTGAAACGCCGGTTGGAAACACCATATATTTT.

The chain combines TRBV10-2 with TRBJ2-1, with a tentative D call TRBD1 (5 bases). Trimming took 6 bases from V and 2 from J, leaving 11 bases between them. Germline CDR1 and CDR2: WSHSY and SAAADI. The CDR3 is made up of 14 amino acids. CDR3 nucleotides: TGCGCCAGCAGGAGGCAGGGAACCTACAATGAGCAGTTCTTC. As protein: CASRRQGTYNEQFF.

As to this clone: Because it lacks the conserved phenylalanine or tryptophan at the end, this CDR3 is likely a read error. No DNA is shown, since the ends of the CDR3 on it are uncertain; the CDR3 is the one TCRdb lists. CDR3 sequence: CASSYGPRGG. J is TRBJ2-7 and V is TRBV6-2 or TRBV6-3; the table's TRBD1 call for D was not verified on the DNA. The CDR3 is 10 amino acids in total, end residues counted. CDR1 MNHEY and CDR2 SVGEGT come from the germline V gene.

This chain connects TRBV5-1 to TRBJ2-7; TRBD1 matches 7 bases. The CDR3 is 15 amino acids. The V gene's germline CDR1 is SGHRS and CDR2 YFSETQ. The ends lost 3 bases at V and 0 bases at J; junction bases unmatched: 6. This CDR3 is CASSSGQRSSYEQYF. In DNA, the CDR3 is TGCGCCAGCAGCTCGGGACAGAGGAGCTCCTACGAGCAGTACTTC. Full variable domain (missing parts from reference TRBV5-1 and TRBJ2-7): KAGVTQTPRYLIKTRGQQVTLSCSPISGHRSVSWYQQTPGQGLQFLFEYFSETQRNKGNFPGRFSGRQFSNSRSEMNVSTLELGDSALYLCASSSGQRSSYEQYFGPGTRLTVT.

This clone came up once. The CDR3 nucleotides read TGCAGCGTAGATCGGACAGGGCTGGACACTGAAGCTTTCTTT. It specifies CSVDRTGLDTEAFF. The chain has TRBV29-1 and TRBJ1-1; 8 nucleotides match TRBD1. Germline CDR1 is SQVTM and CDR2 is ANQGSEA. J was trimmed by 3 bases and V by 6 bases; bases with no gene match: 9. This CDR3 region has 14 residues. The full variable domain, rest sourced from reference TRBV29-1 and TRBJ1-1, is SAVISQKPSRDICQRGTSLTIQCQVDSQVTMMFWYRQQPGQSLTLIATANQGSEATYESGFVIDKFPISRPNLTFSTLTVSNMSPEDSSIYLCSVDRTGLDTEAFFGQGTRLTVV.

The V and J genes are TRBV7-2 and TRBJ1-5; 9 bases are a match to TRBD1. Germline V gives CDR1 SGHTA, CDR2 FQGNSA. After removal of 3 bases from V and 7 bases from J, the junction contained 7 bases not matched to a gene. The CDR3 covers 15 residues. The CDR3 here is CASSFPGQGGQPQHF. The CDR3 nucleotides read TGTGCCAGCAGCTTTCCGGGACAGGGAGGACAGCCCCAGCATTTT.

This clone was recorded once. V gene TRBV2 combines with J gene TRBJ2-1, with 8 nucleotides matching TRBD1. The CDR3 totals 16 residues. Per germline, CDR1 SNHLY and CDR2 FYNNEI. V was pared by 7 bases and J by 4 bases, with 12 bases of the junction left unmatched. The CDR3 DNA reads as TGTGCCAGCAAGCTGGGGCGAGGGACAGGTTACAATGAGCAGTTCTTC. This codes for CASKLGRGTGYNEQFF.

The chain joins TRBV6-1 to TRBJ1-2; 7 nucleotides line up with TRBD1. The germline V gene has CDR1 MNHNS and CDR2 SASEGT. The CDR3 totals 15 residues. J was trimmed by 3 bases and V by 1 base; bases with no gene match: 5. The CDR3 region has the DNA TGTGCCAGCAGTGAAGGGGGACAGTTTGACTATGGCTACACCTTC. It codes for CASSEGGQFDYGYTF.

The rearrangement joins TRBV6-1 to TRBJ1-5; D uncertain. Trimming took off 3 bases at V and 9 bases at J, with 9 bases between the two ends. The CDR3 sequence is 12 residues long. Per germline, CDR1 MNHNS and CDR2 SASEGT. The chain's CDR3 is CASSESLGPQHF. CDR3 DNA sequence: TGTGCCAGCAGTGAGTCCCTCGGGCCCCAGCATTTT.

V gene TRBV3-1 (or the pseudogene TRBV3-2) combines with J gene TRBJ2-3; D is unresolved. With 1 base removed from V and 0 bases from J, the gap between germline ends came to 5 bases. CDR3 length equals 14 residues. Germline V gene sequence: CDR1 LGHDT, CDR2 YNNKEL (reference sequence). CDR3 nucleotide sequence: TGTGCCAGCAGCCAAGCACTTAGCACAGATACGCAGTATTTT. This encodes CASSQALSTDTQYF.